The 18 T cell receptor beta chains below were found in one sample sequenced in a study of blood T cells in healthy people across ages (dated by TCRdb to between 2015 and 2017). Preparation of the library involved 5' RACE. A second PCR of about 7 to 12 cycles was performed with a sample-barcoded 5' primer and a J-beta primer mix. Through fastp at Q25 and MiXCR, TCRdb rebuilt clones from the public reads, retaining in-frame beta chains. Rows with one shared CDR3 protein collapse into an entry with the most common genes and DNA. The sample table holds 1.8 million or so distinct CDR3 sequences, of which approximately 39% were seen once. The ten largest clonotypes hold 23% of the sample. Source material: blood. The source of these receptors is a human donor in good health.

This clonotype was found once. The V call is TRBV5-1, the J call TRBJ2-3; D might be TRBD1 (6 bases). This CDR3 spans 14 amino acids. Trimming shortened V by 6 bases and J by 1 base, and 12 bases separated the two germline ends. In germline, CDR1 is SGHRS, CDR2 YFSETQ. In nucleotides, the CDR3 is TGCGCCAGCAAGACAGGTCTCCGCACAGATACGCAGTATTTT. Translation: CASKTGLRTDTQYF.

This chain links TRBV28 with TRBJ1-2; maybe TRBD1 (5 bases). Trimming removed 7 bases at V and 4 bases at J, with 22 bases between. The CDR3 length is 16 residues. Looked up from germline, CDR1 is MDHEN and CDR2 is SYDVKM. CDR3 bases: TGTGCCAGCACCCTCGGTCTCCAACGTGGGACCTATGGCTACACCTTC. It specifies CASTLGLQRGTYGYTF.

This clonotype was detected only once. This chain uses TRBV6-6 with TRBJ1-5, with a tentative D call TRBD1 (6 bases). The CDR3 loop spans 15 amino acids. Trimming shortened V by 4 bases and J by 7 bases, and 17 bases separated the two germline ends. The V gene's germline CDR1 is MNHNY and CDR2 SVGAGI (reference sequence). The CDR3 sequence: CASSSQGEANQPQHF. DNA for the CDR3: TGTGCCAGCAGTTCACAGGGAGAGGCCAACCAGCCCCAGCATTTT.

The chain links TRBV6-1 to TRBJ2-4; maybe TRBD1 (6 bases). The CDR3 covers 15 residues. Deletions cut 4 bases from V and 0 bases from J, with 10 bases between. CDR1 and CDR2 (germline): MNHNS, SASEGT. The CDR3 spells CASSAGERAKNIQYF. Here the CDR3 DNA reads TGTGCCAGCAGTGCAGGGGAAAGAGCCAAAAACATTCAGTACTTC.

The chain uses TRBV6-2 or TRBV6-3 and TRBJ1-1, with 8 bases fitting TRBD1. This CDR3 spans 16 amino acids. The junction had 5 bases not matched to a gene; V was cut back by 2 bases and J by 0 bases. The germline gives CDR1 MNHEY, CDR2 SVGEGT. CDR3 region: CASSYPPGGMNTEAFF. The DNA for the CDR3 is TGTGCCAGCAGTTACCCCCCAGGGGGCATGAACACTGAAGCTTTCTTT.

CDR3 loop: CASSRQGITEAFF. The CDR3 bases are TGTGCCAGCAGCCGACAGGGGATAACTGAAGCTTTCTTT. The rearrangement uses TRBV12-3 or TRBV12-4 and TRBJ1-1, with 8 positions matching TRBD1. Trimming at V came to 6 bases and at J to 5 bases, leaving 5 bases not matched to a gene. The length of the CDR3 is 13 residues.

The chain recombines TRBV7-2 with TRBJ1-2; 9 bases align to TRBD1. The germline gives CDR1 SGHTA, CDR2 FQGNSA. The junction had 12 bases not matched to a gene; V was cut back by 1 base and J by 9 bases. The CDR3 totals 16 residues. DNA for the CDR3: TGTGCCAGCAGCTTAGAAGGCTCGGGACAGGGTTCCAGCTACACCTTC. Its translation: CASSLEGSGQGSSYTF.

The V call is TRBV9, the J call TRBJ2-4; D may be TRBD2 (6 bases). With the DNA end fitting TRBJ2-7 better, the J assignment may be wrong. The CDR3 totals 15 residues. Germline CDR1 and CDR2: SGDLS and YYNGEE. The CDR3 region is CASSTGTDPSYEQYF. The CDR3, as DNA: TGTGCCAGCAGTACCGGGACTGACCCATCCTACGAGCAGTACTTC.

The J gene is TRBJ2-3, the V gene TRBV4-1, with a possible D match to TRBD2 (5 bases). The CDR3 is 16 residues long. V shed 1 base and J shed 4 bases, with 15 bases lying between them. The germline V gene encodes CDR1 MGHRA and CDR2 YSYEKL. The CDR3 here is CASSQAPLVRADTQYF. DNA of the CDR3: TGCGCCAGCAGCCAAGCCCCCCTTGTGAGGGCAGATACGCAGTATTTT.

The rearrangement uses TRBV6-1 and TRBJ1-6; D ambiguous. The CDR3 sequence is 21 residues long. Germline CDR1 MNHNS, CDR2 SASEGT. Trimming took 6 bases from V and 0 from J, leaving 27 bases between them. This CDR3 is CASRVKGGGSSGPSYNSPLHF. CDR3 bases: TGTGCCAGCAGAGTGAAAGGCGGAGGGTCTTCGGGCCCCTCCTATAATTCACCCCTCCACTTT.

This clonotype has more than one count but fewer than ten. J is TRBJ2-5 and V is TRBV7-2, with TRBD1 matching over 9 bases. TRBJ2-7 matches the DNA end more closely, so the J call is doubtful. The CDR3 runs to 17 residues. Germline CDR1 and CDR2: SGHTA and FQGNSA. CDR3 sequence (DNA): TGTGCCAGCAGCTCCATGGGCCCCCGGACAGGGGCCTACGAGCAGTACTTC. It translates to CASSSMGPRTGAYEQYF.

The chain recombines TRBV5-1 with TRBJ1-1; D may be TRBD1 (6 bases). The germline V gene encodes CDR1 SGHRS and CDR2 YFSETQ. This CDR3 is built from 14 residues. The germline V and J ends were trimmed by 5 bases and 1 base, with 12 bases remaining between them. CDR3 in amino acids: CASRLGQTNTEAFF. The CDR3 DNA sequence: TGCGCCAGCAGGTTAGGACAGACGAACACTGAAGCTTTCTTT.

J is TRBJ2-1 and V is TRBV4-2, with 11 bases lining up with TRBD2. Germline CDR1 and CDR2: LGHNA and YNFKEQ. The CDR3 length is 17 residues. The junction had 9 bases not matched to a gene; V was cut back by 3 bases and J by 5 bases. CDR3 sequence (DNA): TGTGCCAGCAGCCAGGAACCCGGGACTAGCGGAGACAATGAGCAGTTCTTC. It yields the protein CASSQEPGTSGDNEQFF.

The chain uses TRBV7-6 and TRBJ2-1; D might be TRBD1 or TRBD2, each matching 5 bases. V lost 4 bases to trimming and J lost 4 bases, with 14 bases between them. This CDR3 is built from 15 residues. Germline CDR1 reads SGHVS; CDR2 reads FNYEAQ. The CDR3 here is CASSYRDLPYNEQFF. CDR3 sequence (DNA): TGTGCCAGCAGCTACCGGGACCTACCGTACAATGAGCAGTTCTTC.

By share of the sample, this clonotype is medium-sized. The chain carries TRBV4-3 and TRBJ2-3; no definite D call. This CDR3 spans 13 amino acids. Germline assignment: CDR1 LGHNA and CDR2 YSLEER. V gave up 2 bases and J gave up 5 bases, with 8 bases separating them. The DNA for the CDR3 is TGCGCCAGCAGCCAAACTCGTGGAGATACGCAGTATTTT. Translated, it gives CASSQTRGDTQYF.

This clonotype was seen a handful of times. The CDR3 DNA reads TGTGCCACCAGTGACCCCCGGGGCACAGATACGCAGTATTTT. The encoded protein is CATSDPRGTDTQYF. The chain combines TRBV24-1 with TRBJ2-3, with unresolved D. Trimming removed 4 bases at V and 1 base at J, with 8 bases between. The CDR3 has 14 residues. CDR1 is KGHDR, CDR2 SFDVKD, per germline.

The chain links TRBV5-1 to TRBJ1-2, with D possibly matching TRBD1 (6 bases). The V end was cut by 4 bases, the J end by 6 bases, with 16 bases between. Germline V gives CDR1 SGHRS, CDR2 YFSETQ. The CDR3 contains 14 residues. CDR3 amino acids: CASSPPLGGHGYTF. The CDR3 DNA is TGCGCCAGCAGCCCCCCCCTTGGGGGCCATGGCTACACCTTC.

The chain couples TRBV7-2 to TRBJ1-2, with D maybe TRBD1 (5 bases). Trimming removed 5 bases at V and 4 bases at J, with 14 bases between. CDR1 is SGHTA and CDR2 is FQGNSA in the germline V gene. This CDR3 is 14 amino acids long. DNA of the CDR3: TGTGCCAGCAGCGTTAGGCGGAGGGGCTATGGCTACACCTTC. The encoded protein is CASSVRRRGYGYTF.